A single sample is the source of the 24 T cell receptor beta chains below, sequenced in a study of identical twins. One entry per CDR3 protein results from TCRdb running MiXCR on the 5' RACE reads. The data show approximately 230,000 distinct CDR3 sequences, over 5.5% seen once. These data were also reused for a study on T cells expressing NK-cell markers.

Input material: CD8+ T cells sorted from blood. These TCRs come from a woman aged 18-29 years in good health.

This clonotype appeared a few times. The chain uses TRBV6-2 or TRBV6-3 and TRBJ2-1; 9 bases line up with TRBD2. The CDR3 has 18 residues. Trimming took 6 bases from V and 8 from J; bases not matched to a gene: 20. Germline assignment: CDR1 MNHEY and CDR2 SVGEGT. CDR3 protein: CASSWDFGGTSLRDEQFF. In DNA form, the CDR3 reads TGTGCCAGCAGCTGGGACTTCGGCGGGACTAGCTTGAGGGATGAGCAGTTCTTC.

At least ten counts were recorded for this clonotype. This chain's CDR3 is CASSPSVDMNTEAFF. The CDR3 bases are TGTGCCAGCAGCCCCTCCGTGGATATGAACACTGAAGCTTTCTTT. V and J are TRBV7-9 and TRBJ1-1, with D unclear. This CDR3 spans 15 amino acids. V lost 5 bases, J lost 0 bases, and 13 bases lay in between. Germline V lookup: CDR1 SEHNR, CDR2 FQNEAQ (reference sequence). Full variable domain (rest looked up from reference TRBV7-9 and TRBJ1-1): DTGVSQNPRHKITKRGQNVTFRCDPISEHNRLYWYRQTLGQGPEFLTYFQNEAQLEKSRLLSDRFSAERPKGSFSTLEIQRTEQGDSAMYLCASSPSVDMNTEAFFGQGTRLTVV.

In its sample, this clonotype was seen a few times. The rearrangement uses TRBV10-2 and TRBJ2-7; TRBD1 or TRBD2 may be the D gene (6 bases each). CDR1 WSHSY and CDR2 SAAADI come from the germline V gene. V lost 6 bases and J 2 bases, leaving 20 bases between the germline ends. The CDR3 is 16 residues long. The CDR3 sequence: CASSYAGGGFTYEQYF. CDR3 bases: TGCGCCAGCAGCTATGCCGGGGGCGGGTTCACCTACGAGCAGTACTTC.

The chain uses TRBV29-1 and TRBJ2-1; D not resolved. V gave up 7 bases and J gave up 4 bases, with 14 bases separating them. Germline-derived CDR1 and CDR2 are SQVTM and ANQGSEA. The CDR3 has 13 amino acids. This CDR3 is CSAPVLEYNEQFF. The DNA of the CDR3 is TGCAGCGCACCGGTCCTCGAGTACAATGAGCAGTTCTTC.

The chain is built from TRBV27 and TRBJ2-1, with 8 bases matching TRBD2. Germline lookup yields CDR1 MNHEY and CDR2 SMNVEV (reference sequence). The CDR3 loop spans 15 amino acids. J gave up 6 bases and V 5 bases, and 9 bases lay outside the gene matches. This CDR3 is CASSLDRGGINEQFF. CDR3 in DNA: TGTGCCAGCAGTCTTGATCGGGGGGGGATCAATGAGCAGTTCTTC.

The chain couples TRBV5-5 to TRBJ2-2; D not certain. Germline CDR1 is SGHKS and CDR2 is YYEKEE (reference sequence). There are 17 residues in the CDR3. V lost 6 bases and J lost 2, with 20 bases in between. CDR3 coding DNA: TGTGCCAGCACCAGTCTAAGAGAGCGCGGAAACACCGGGGAGCTGTTTTTT. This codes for CASTSLRERGNTGELFF.

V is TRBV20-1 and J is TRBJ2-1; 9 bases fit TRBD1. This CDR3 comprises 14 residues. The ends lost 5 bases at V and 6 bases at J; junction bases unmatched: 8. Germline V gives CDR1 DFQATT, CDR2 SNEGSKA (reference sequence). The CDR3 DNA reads TGCAGTGCTCCTGACAGGGGGTCGTTCAATGAGCAGTTCTTC. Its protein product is CSAPDRGSFNEQFF.

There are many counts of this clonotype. CDR3 bases: TGTGCCAGCAGTGATTCGGACAGCCTCTACGAGCAGTACTTC. This gives the protein CASSDSDSLYEQYF. This chain connects TRBV2 to TRBJ2-7; tentative D call: TRBD1 (6 bases). This CDR3 contains 14 residues. CDR1 SNHLY and CDR2 FYNNEI come from the germline V gene. V dropped 3 bases and J dropped 3 bases, with 12 bases sitting between them. Complete variable domain (other parts from reference TRBV2 and TRBJ2-7): EPEVTQTPSHQVTQMGQEVILRCVPISNHLYFYWYRQILGQKVEFLVSFYNNEISEKSEIFDDQFSVERPDGSNFTLKIRSTKLEDSAMYFCASSDSDSLYEQYFGPGTRLTVT.

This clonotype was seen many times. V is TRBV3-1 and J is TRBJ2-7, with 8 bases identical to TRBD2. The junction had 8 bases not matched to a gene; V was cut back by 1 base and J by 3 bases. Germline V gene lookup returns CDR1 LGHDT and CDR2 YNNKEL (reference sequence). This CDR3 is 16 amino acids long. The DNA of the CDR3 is TGTGCCAGCAGCCAAGTTACCGAGCGGGGGAGCTACGAGCAGTACTTC. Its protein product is CASSQVTERGSYEQYF.

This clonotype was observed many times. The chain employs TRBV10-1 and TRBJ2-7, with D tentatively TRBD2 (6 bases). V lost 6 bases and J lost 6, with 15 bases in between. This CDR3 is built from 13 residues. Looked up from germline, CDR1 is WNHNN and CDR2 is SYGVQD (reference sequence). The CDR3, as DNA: TGCGCCAGCAGCCCGGGACTCTCCGGCGAGCAGTACTTC. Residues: CASSPGLSGEQYF.

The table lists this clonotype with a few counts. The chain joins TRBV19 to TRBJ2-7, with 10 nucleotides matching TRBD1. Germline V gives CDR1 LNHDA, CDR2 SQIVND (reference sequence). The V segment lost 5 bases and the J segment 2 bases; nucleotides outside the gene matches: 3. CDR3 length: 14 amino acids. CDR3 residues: CASSGTGVTYEQYF. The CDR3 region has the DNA TGTGCCAGTAGTGGGACAGGGGTTACCTACGAGCAGTACTTC. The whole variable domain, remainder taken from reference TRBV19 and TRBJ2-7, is DGGITQSPKYLFRKEGQNVTLSCEQNLNHDAMYWYRQDPGQGLRLIYYSQIVNDFQKGDIAEGYSVSREKKESFPLTVTSAQKNPTAFYLCASSGTGVTYEQYFGPGTRLTVT.

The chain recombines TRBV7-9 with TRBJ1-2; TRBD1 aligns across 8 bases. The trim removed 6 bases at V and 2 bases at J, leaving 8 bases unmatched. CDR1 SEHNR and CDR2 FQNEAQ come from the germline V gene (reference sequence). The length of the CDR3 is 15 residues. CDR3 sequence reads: CASSANRGWNYGYTF. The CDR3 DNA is TGTGCCAGCAGTGCAAACAGGGGGTGGAACTATGGCTACACCTTC.

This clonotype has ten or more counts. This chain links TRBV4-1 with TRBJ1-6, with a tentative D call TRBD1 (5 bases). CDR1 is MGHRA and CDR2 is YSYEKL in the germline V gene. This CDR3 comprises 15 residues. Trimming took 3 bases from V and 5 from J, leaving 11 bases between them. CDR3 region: CASSHEGLDNSPLHF. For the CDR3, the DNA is TGCGCCAGCAGCCACGAGGGACTGGATAATTCACCCCTCCACTTT.

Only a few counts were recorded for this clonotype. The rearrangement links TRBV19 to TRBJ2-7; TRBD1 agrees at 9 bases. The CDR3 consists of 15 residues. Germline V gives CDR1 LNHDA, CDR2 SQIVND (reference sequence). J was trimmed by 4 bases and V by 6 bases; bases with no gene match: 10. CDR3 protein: CASSIGTGRMYEQYF. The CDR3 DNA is TGTGCCAGTAGCATCGGGACAGGGAGAATGTACGAGCAGTACTTC.

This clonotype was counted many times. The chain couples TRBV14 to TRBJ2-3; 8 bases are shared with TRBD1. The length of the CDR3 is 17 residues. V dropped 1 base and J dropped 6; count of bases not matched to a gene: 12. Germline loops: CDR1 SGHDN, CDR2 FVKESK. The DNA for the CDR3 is TGTGCCAGCAGCCAAGGACTGAACAGGGGGATGTTTGATACGCAGTATTTT. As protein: CASSQGLNRGMFDTQYF.

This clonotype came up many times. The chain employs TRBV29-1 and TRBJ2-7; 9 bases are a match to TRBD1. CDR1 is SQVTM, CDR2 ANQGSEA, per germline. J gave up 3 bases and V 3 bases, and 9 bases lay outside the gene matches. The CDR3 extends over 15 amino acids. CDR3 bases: TGCAGCGTTGATACGACCGGGACAGGGCGCTACGAGCAGTACTTC. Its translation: CSVDTTGTGRYEQYF.

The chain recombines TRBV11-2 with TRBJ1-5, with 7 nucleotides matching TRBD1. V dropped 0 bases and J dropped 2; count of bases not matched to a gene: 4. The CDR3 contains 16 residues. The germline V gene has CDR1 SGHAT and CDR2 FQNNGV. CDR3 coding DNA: TGTGCCAGCAGCTTAGAGTCGGGGACAGGCAATCAGCCCCAGCATTTT. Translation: CASSLESGTGNQPQHF.

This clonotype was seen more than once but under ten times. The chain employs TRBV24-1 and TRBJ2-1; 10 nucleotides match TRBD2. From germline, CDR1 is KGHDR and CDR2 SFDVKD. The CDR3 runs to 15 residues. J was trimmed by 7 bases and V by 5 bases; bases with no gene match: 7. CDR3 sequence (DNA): TGTGCCACCAGTGCCGCTAGCGGGGGTTGGAATGAGCAGTTCTTC. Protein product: CATSAASGGWNEQFF.

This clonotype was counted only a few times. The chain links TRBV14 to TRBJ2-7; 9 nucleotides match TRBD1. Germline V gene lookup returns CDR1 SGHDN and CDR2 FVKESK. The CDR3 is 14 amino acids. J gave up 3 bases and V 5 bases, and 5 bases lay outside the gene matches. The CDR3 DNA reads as TGTGCCAGCAGCACAACAGGGGGCCACTACGAGCAGTACTTC. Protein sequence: CASSTTGGHYEQYF.

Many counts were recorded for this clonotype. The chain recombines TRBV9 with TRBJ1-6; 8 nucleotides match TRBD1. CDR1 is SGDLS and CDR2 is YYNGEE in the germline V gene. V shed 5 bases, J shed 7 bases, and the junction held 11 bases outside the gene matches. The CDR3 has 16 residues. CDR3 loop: CASSDTKQGGNSPLHF. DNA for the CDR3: TGTGCCAGCAGTGATACCAAACAGGGGGGAAATTCACCCCTCCACTTT.

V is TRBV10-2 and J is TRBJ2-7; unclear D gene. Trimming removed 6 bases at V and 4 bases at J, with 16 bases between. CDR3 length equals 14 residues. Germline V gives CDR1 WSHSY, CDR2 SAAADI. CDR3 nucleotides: TGCGCCAGCAGCGTGTCCCCCGCAACTTACGAGCAGTACTTC. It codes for CASSVSPATYEQYF.

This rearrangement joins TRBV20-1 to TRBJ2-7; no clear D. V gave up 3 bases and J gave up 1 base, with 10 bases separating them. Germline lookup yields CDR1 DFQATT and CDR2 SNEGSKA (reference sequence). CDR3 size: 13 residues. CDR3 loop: CSASLAESYEQYF. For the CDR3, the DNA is TGCAGTGCTAGTCTGGCGGAGTCCTACGAGCAGTACTTC.

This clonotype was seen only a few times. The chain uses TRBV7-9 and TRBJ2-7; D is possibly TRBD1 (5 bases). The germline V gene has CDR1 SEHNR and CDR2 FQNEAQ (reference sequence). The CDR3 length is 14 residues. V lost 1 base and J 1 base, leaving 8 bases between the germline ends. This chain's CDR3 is CASSLVDRSYEQYF. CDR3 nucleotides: TGTGCCAGCAGCTTAGTCGACAGATCCTACGAGCAGTACTTC.

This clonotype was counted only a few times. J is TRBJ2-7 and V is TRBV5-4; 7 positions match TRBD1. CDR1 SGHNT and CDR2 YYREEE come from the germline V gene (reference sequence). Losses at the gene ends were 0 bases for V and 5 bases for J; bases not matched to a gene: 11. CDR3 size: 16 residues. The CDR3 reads CASSLARDRPFHEQYF. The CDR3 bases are TGTGCCAGCAGCTTGGCCCGGGACAGACCTTTCCACGAGCAGTACTTC.